The 14 T cell receptor beta chains given below trace back to one sample, sequenced in a study of T-cell memory formation after mild COVID-19. TCRdb analysed the 5' RACE reads with MiXCR anew, one entry per CDR3 protein. The table has about 440,000 distinct CDR3 sequences, 20% seen once. The material sequenced was PBMCs or a T cell subset sorted from them (not recorded which). The source of these receptors is an adult woman who had mild COVID-19 (a few samples of this study predate the infection). Cell type and time point are not known.

V gene TRBV27 combines with J gene TRBJ2-7; no clear D gene. Germline V CDR1 and CDR2: MNHEY, SMNVEV (reference sequence). Trimming pared 5 bases from V and 5 bases from J, leaving 10 bases between. The CDR3 is made up of 12 amino acids. The CDR3 DNA sequence: TGTGCCAGCAGTCCCCGGGCGGACGAGCAGTACTTC. Translating gives CASSPRADEQYF.

The chain couples TRBV9 to TRBJ2-1, with 10 bases fitting TRBD2. V shed 2 bases and J 7 bases; nucleotides not matched to a gene: 12. Germline CDR1 reads SGDLS; CDR2 reads YYNGEE. The CDR3 contains 17 residues. In DNA form, the CDR3 reads TGTGCCAGCAGCGTGGCCCTAGCGGGGGCGTCTACAAATGAGCAGTTCTTC. Protein: CASSVALAGASTNEQFF.

The rearrangement joins TRBV5-1 to TRBJ1-6; 10 nucleotides agree with TRBD1. V was clipped by 4 bases and J by 7 bases; unmatched bases: 8. The CDR3 sequence is 16 residues long. Per germline, CDR1 SGHRS and CDR2 YFSETQ. This CDR3 reads CASSRRDRGMNSPLHF. The CDR3 nucleotides are TGCGCCAGCAGCCGCCGGGACAGGGGTATGAATTCACCCCTCCACTTT. The full variable domain, completed using reference TRBV5-1 and TRBJ1-6, is KAGVTQTPRYLIKTRGQQVTLSCSPISGHRSVSWYQQTPGQGLQFLFEYFSETQRNKGNFPGRFSGRQFSNSRSEMNVSTLELGDSALYLCASSRRDRGMNSPLHFGNGTRLTVT.

The J gene is TRBJ2-3, the V gene TRBV2; D gene ambiguous. The CDR3 spans 13 residues. The germline gives CDR1 SNHLY, CDR2 FYNNEI. Trimming took 8 bases from V and 5 from J, leaving 14 bases between them. The chain's CDR3 is CASSDGLGDTQYF. CDR3 nucleotide sequence: TGTGCCAGCTCGGATGGGTTGGGAGATACGCAGTATTTT.

This clonotype was detected a few times. The CDR3 bases are TGTGCCATCAGTCGTTTTGGACAGTCAGATACGCAGTATTTT. Amino acid sequence: CAISRFGQSDTQYF. The chain links TRBV10-3 to TRBJ2-3, with a tentative D call TRBD1 (6 bases). Looked up from germline, CDR1 is ENHRY and CDR2 is SYGVKD. Trimming removed 5 bases from V and 4 bases from J, with 13 bases in between. CDR3 length: 14 amino acids.

The rearrangement links TRBV7-2 to TRBJ1-5; perhaps TRBD1 as D (5 bases). The germline CDR1 and CDR2 sequences are SGHTA and FQGNSA. The CDR3 is 15 amino acids. V was cut by 5 bases and J by 4 bases, with 15 bases left in between. The CDR3 loop is CASSPGRVINQPQHF. DNA of the CDR3: TGTGCCAGCAGCCCAGGGAGGGTCATAAATCAGCCCCAGCATTTT.

The chain carries TRBV4-1 and TRBJ1-2; TRBD1 is a possible D gene (6 bases). This CDR3 contains 17 residues. CDR1 and CDR2 from the germline V gene are MGHRA and YSYEKL. V lost 0 bases and J 8 bases, leaving 22 bases between the germline ends. This chain's CDR3 is CASSQDSVWGGRKGYTF. Here the CDR3 DNA reads TGCGCCAGCAGCCAAGATTCTGTTTGGGGGGGCCGCAAGGGCTACACCTTC.

This chain connects TRBV5-1 to TRBJ2-7; 8 bases align to TRBD1. The CDR3 has 17 residues. The V gene's germline CDR1 is SGHRS and CDR2 YFSETQ. Unmatched junction bases numbered 10, after V lost 0 bases and J lost 2 bases. The CDR3 DNA follows: TGCGCCAGCAGCTTGGCCGGACAGGGTAGGAGGACCTACGAGCAGTACTTC. Its protein product is CASSLAGQGRRTYEQYF.

The chain links TRBV5-3 to TRBJ1-5, with 7 bases that match TRBD1. TRBV5-3 is designated an ORF whose function remains uncertain. This CDR3 comprises 14 residues. V dropped 2 bases and J dropped 4; count of bases not matched to a gene: 3. CDR3 sequence reads: CARSFWDRNQPQHF. Written as DNA, the CDR3 is TGTGCCAGAAGCTTTTGGGACAGAAATCAGCCCCAGCATTTT.

This clonotype was observed a few times. V is TRBV29-1 and J is TRBJ1-5; possibly TRBD1 for D (6 bases). Per germline, CDR1 SQVTM and CDR2 ANQGSEA. Trimming shortened V by 4 bases and J by 0 bases, and 10 bases separated the two germline ends. The CDR3 is made up of 14 amino acids. CDR3: CSVVGGDSNQPQHF. CDR3 DNA: TGCAGCGTTGTGGGGGGCGATAGCAATCAGCCCCAGCATTTT.

This sequence joins TRBV12-5 and TRBJ2-2; D is unresolved. This CDR3 has 12 residues. V was shortened by 2 bases and J by 6 bases, with 4 bases between the two germline ends. Germline V lookup: CDR1 LGHNT, CDR2 FRNRAP. In nucleotides, the CDR3 is TGTGCTAGTGGTTTGCCCGCCGGGGAGCTGTTTTTT. This codes for CASGLPAGELFF.

This chain joins TRBV7-2 and TRBJ2-1; 13 bases align to TRBD2. This CDR3 is 17 amino acids long. The germline gives CDR1 SGHTA, CDR2 FQGNSA. V trimming: 5 bases; J trimming: 2 bases; junction bases outside the gene matches: 6. CDR3 region: CASSIGGLAGTYNEQFF. Here the CDR3 DNA reads TGTGCCAGCAGCATTGGGGGACTAGCGGGGACCTACAATGAGCAGTTCTTC.

Many counts were recorded for this clonotype. The chain uses TRBV12-3 or TRBV12-4 and TRBJ1-1; a possible D gene is TRBD1 (5 bases). The V and J ends lost 7 bases and 8 bases respectively, with 11 bases between them. The CDR3 spans 11 residues. The DNA of the CDR3 is TGTGCCAGCATAGGGGCAGTCGAAGCTTTCTTT. It codes for CASIGAVEAFF.

The chain has TRBV14 and TRBJ2-5; a weak D match, TRBD1 (5 bases). Trimming cost V 2 bases and J 2 bases, with 12 bases left between them. Germline V gene sequence: CDR1 SGHDN, CDR2 FVKESK. The CDR3 covers 15 residues. CDR3 sequence (DNA): TGTGCCAGCAGCCAATCAGGGTTATCACAAGAGACCCAGTACTTC. Its translation is CASSQSGLSQETQYF.